The clone carrying this T cell receptor (beta chain) was counted between two and nine times. The CDR3 consists of 13 residues. Germline V gives CDR1 MNHEY, CDR2 SMNVEV (reference sequence). Losses at the gene ends were 4 bases for V and 7 bases for J; bases not matched to a gene: 7. TCRdb independently ran MiXCR on the 5' RACE reads; one entry per CDR3 protein. Among several thousand distinct CDR3 sequences listed, about 9.4% were seen once. Noted time point: sample taken at primary tumor resection. These data are taken from a study of spatial heterogeneity in lung cancer. The receptor comes from a male donor with early-stage non-small cell lung cancer. The sample in question was normal lung tissue next to the tumor, obtained at surgery. The chain uses TRBV27 and TRBJ2-7, with 7 bases identical to TRBD2. The CDR3 region is CASSYTSAGEQYF. The DNA of the CDR3 is TGTGCCAGCAGTTACACCTCAGCGGGGGAGCAGTACTTC.